A single sample is the source of the 30 T cell receptor beta chains below, sequenced in a study of cytomegalovirus exposure and HLA in healthy donors. Both 60 Vbeta primers and 13 Jbeta primers went into the PCR. Using immunoSEQ multiplex PCR, the repertoire was profiled, and TCRdb retains in-frame clones only, with some absent. The sample lists around 150,000 clones, 68% seen once, with approximately 1.3% in the top ten. The source material was PBMCs. The receptor set was obtained from a man in his fifties in good health and CMV-seronegative.

This clone was recorded only once. This chain connects TRBV28 to TRBJ2-3; 7 positions agree with TRBD2. The V segment lost 6 bases and the J segment 0 bases; nucleotides outside the gene matches: 9. The CDR3 totals 16 residues. The germline V gene has CDR1 MDHEN and CDR2 SYDVKM. The CDR3 DNA is TGTGCCAGCAGCGGGGAGTCGGGGGGAAGCACAGATACGCAGTATTTT. Protein sequence: CASSGESGGSTDTQYF.

The rearrangement links TRBV14 to TRBJ2-1, with D possibly TRBD1 on 6 matching bases. The V gene lost 3 bases and the J gene lost 5 bases, with 20 bases spanning the gap. This CDR3 is 17 amino acids long. Germline-derived CDR1 and CDR2 are SGHDN and FVKESK. The CDR3 nucleotides are TGTGCCAGCAGCCACTGGCCAGGACAGCCCGACGACAATGAGCAGTTCTTC. Its translation: CASSHWPGQPDDNEQFF.

V usage is TRBV21-1 and J usage is TRBJ1-2. TRBV21-1 is shown as a pseudogene. This CDR3 has 17 residues. Written as DNA, the CDR3 is TGTGCCAGCAGCACCCGGGGGAGCTTTTTCCTTAACTATGGCTACACCTTC. Its protein product is CASSTRGSFFLNYGYTF.

V and J are TRBV14 and TRBJ2-7; 7 nucleotides agree with TRBD1. J lost 0 bases, V lost 0 bases, and 5 bases had no gene match. Germline V gives CDR1 SGHDN, CDR2 FVKESK. CDR3 length: 16 residues. CDR3 amino acids: CASSQDRTGVSYEQYF. The CDR3 DNA reads as TGTGCCAGCAGCCAAGATCGTACAGGGGTCTCCTACGAGCAGTACTTC.

This chain joins TRBV6-4 and TRBJ1-2; 7 positions match TRBD1. With V trimmed by 6 bases and J by 4 bases, 17 bases remained unmatched. CDR1 and CDR2 (germline): MRHNA, SNTAGT. This CDR3 spans 17 amino acids. The DNA for the CDR3 is TGTGCCAGCAGCGTTACGACAGGGACAACTACTGCCTATGGCTACACCTTC. It specifies CASSVTTGTTTAYGYTF.

This CDR3 reads CASSLRTGGEKLFF. CDR3 sequence (DNA): TGTGCCAGCAGCTTACGGACAGGGGGAGAAAAACTGTTTTTT. The genes are TRBV7-9 and TRBJ1-4; TRBD1 matches at 10 bases. From germline, CDR1 is SEHNR and CDR2 FQNEAQ (reference sequence). The trim removed 2 bases at V and 8 bases at J, leaving 2 bases unmatched. The CDR3 spans 14 residues.

The rearrangement links TRBV6-4 to TRBJ1-5; 9 nucleotides agree with TRBD1. J gave up 0 bases and V 0 bases, and 24 bases lay outside the gene matches. CDR1 and CDR2 from the germline V gene are MRHNA and SNTAGT. This CDR3 spans 24 amino acids. The CDR3 DNA follows: TGTGCCAGCAGTGACTCCCGAGGCGGACAGGGGCCGGCGATCCGTTTTTATAGCAATCAGCCCCAGCATTTT. Translation: CASSDSRGGQGPAIRFYSNQPQHF.

This clone has a handful of counts. This sample also contains other DNA sequences that code for the same CDR3. The rearrangement links TRBV18 to TRBJ1-2, with TRBD1 matching over 7 bases. Germline CDR1 reads KGHSH; CDR2 reads LQKENI. V shed 3 bases and J 4 bases; nucleotides not matched to a gene: 5. The CDR3 is made up of 14 amino acids. The CDR3 DNA reads as TGTGCCAGCTCACCTAGGGACAGCCGCTATGGCTACACCTTC. It yields the protein CASSPRDSRYGYTF.

The CDR3 nucleotides are TGTGCCAGTACCATCGGGAGCGAGCAGTACTTC. Protein product: CASTIGSEQYF. V gene TRBV19 combines with J gene TRBJ2-7; D might be TRBD2 (6 bases). The V and J ends lost 7 bases and 6 bases respectively, with 10 bases between them. Per the germline V gene, CDR1 is LNHDA and CDR2 is SQIVND (reference sequence). This CDR3 comprises 11 residues.

This clone was seen once. This chain links TRBV7-9 with TRBJ1-1; perhaps TRBD1 as D (5 bases). The CDR3 runs to 16 residues. CDR1 and CDR2 from the germline V gene are SEHNR and FQNEAQ (reference sequence). Trimming took off 1 base at V and 2 bases at J, with 14 bases between the two ends. CDR3 sequence: CASSLGGSGVNTEAFF. Here the CDR3 DNA reads TGTGCCAGCAGCTTAGGAGGGTCGGGGGTAAACACTGAAGCTTTCTTT. The full variable domain, in which reference TRBV7-9 and TRBJ1-1 provide the parts outside the CDR3, is DTGVSQNPRHKITKRGQNVTFRCDPISEHNRLYWYRQTLGQGPEFLTYFQNEAQLEKSRLLSDRFSAERPKGSFSTLEIQRTEQGDSAMYLCASSLGGSGVNTEAFFGQGTRLTVV.

The rearrangement uses TRBV18 and TRBJ2-1; D unclear. CDR3 length equals 14 residues. V dropped 2 bases and J dropped 5 bases, with 10 bases sitting between them. Germline assignment: CDR1 KGHSH and CDR2 LQKENI. CDR3: CASSPEVADNEQFF. In DNA form, the CDR3 reads TGTGCCAGCTCACCAGAGGTAGCCGACAATGAGCAGTTCTTC.

The CDR3: CASSPGASGAQETQYF. In DNA form, the CDR3 reads TGTGCCAGCTCACCAGGGGCTAGCGGGGCACAAGAGACCCAGTACTTC. The gene calls are TRBV18 and TRBJ2-5, with 9 bases that match TRBD2. The CDR3 is 16 amino acids. Germline trimming cut 2 bases from V and 2 bases from J; bases unmatched to any gene: 6. Per germline, CDR1 KGHSH and CDR2 LQKENI.

CDR3 nucleotide sequence: TGTGCCAGTAGGAGACAGATCAATCAGCCCCAGCATTTT. Encoded protein: CASRRQINQPQHF. The J gene is TRBJ1-5, the V gene TRBV19; TRBD1 is a possible D gene (5 bases). The V end lost 6 bases, the J end lost 3 bases, and 9 bases lay between the germline ends. The length of the CDR3 is 13 residues. Germline V gene sequence: CDR1 LNHDA, CDR2 SQIVND (reference sequence).

The chain recombines TRBV7-9 with TRBJ2-1; D is possibly TRBD2 (7 bases). V was pared by 5 bases and J by 2 bases, with 16 bases between. Germline-derived CDR1 and CDR2 are SEHNR and FQNEAQ (reference sequence). CDR3 length: 16 amino acids. In DNA form, the CDR3 reads TGTGCCAGCAGCCTCCTTCTGGGGGGGCCCTACAATGAGCAGTTCTTC. It specifies CASSLLLGGPYNEQFF.

V usage is TRBV4-2 and J usage is TRBJ1-4; 8 bases line up with TRBD1. Per germline, CDR1 LGHNA and CDR2 YNFKEQ. Trimming removed 1 base from V and 7 bases from J; junction bases left unmatched: 8. The CDR3 runs to 16 residues. For the CDR3, the DNA is TGTGCCAGCAGCCAAGGACAAGGGGACAGGACTGAAAAACTGTTTTTT. Residues: CASSQGQGDRTEKLFF.

The chain joins TRBV29-1 to TRBJ1-5; the match to TRBD1 covers 7 bases. The CDR3 has 14 residues. From germline, CDR1 is SQVTM and CDR2 ANQGSEA. V trimming: 4 bases; J trimming: 6 bases; junction bases outside the gene matches: 9. The CDR3 protein is CSVGFSGGGQPQHF. CDR3 DNA: TGCAGCGTTGGATTTTCAGGGGGAGGTCAGCCCCAGCATTTT.

This chain joins TRBV5-1 and TRBJ2-7; 9 nucleotides line up with TRBD1. CDR1 and CDR2 (germline): SGHRS, YFSETQ. V was pared by 0 bases and J by 5 bases, with 6 bases of the junction left unmatched. The CDR3 length is 15 residues. CDR3 protein: CASSLVWTGVDEQYF. The CDR3 DNA follows: TGCGCCAGCAGCTTGGTGTGGACAGGGGTAGACGAGCAGTACTTC.

In this sample, this clone turned up a few times. CDR3 DNA: TGCGCCAGCAGCCTGAAACGGGACAGGGGGCGTGAGCAGTACTTC. Amino acids: CASSLKRDRGREQYF. V and J are TRBV5-1 and TRBJ2-7, with 12 bases matching TRBD1. The CDR3 extends over 15 amino acids. CDR1 and CDR2 from the germline V gene are SGHRS and YFSETQ. The V and J ends lost 4 bases and 7 bases, in that order; junction bases with no gene match: 9.

The rearrangement uses TRBV6-6 and TRBJ1-1; TRBD1 agrees at 11 bases. The CDR3 length is 14 residues. Germline V lookup: CDR1 MNHNY, CDR2 SVGAGI (reference sequence). V lost 7 bases and J lost 10; bases outside the gene matches: 11. This chain's CDR3 is CASNIGQGASRAFF. Written as DNA, the CDR3 is TGTGCCAGCAACATAGGACAGGGGGCGAGTCGAGCTTTCTTT.

This clone appeared a few times. The chain carries TRBV5-4 and TRBJ2-1; 12 nucleotides line up with TRBD2. Trimming took 2 bases from V and 8 from J; bases not matched to a gene: 11. CDR1 and CDR2 from the germline V gene are SGHNT and YYREEE (reference sequence). CDR3 length: 17 residues. CDR3 coding DNA: TGTGCCAGCAGCTTCGGAACTAGCGGGGGGACCGCGGATGAGCAGTTCTTC. It is translated as CASSFGTSGGTADEQFF.

The rearrangement joins TRBV28 to TRBJ1-5; 7 bases line up with TRBD1. Germline V CDR1 and CDR2: MDHEN, SYDVKM. CDR3 length: 17 residues. With 3 bases clipped from V and 6 bases from J, the junction kept 14 bases outside the gene matches. CDR3 nucleotide sequence: TGTGCCAGCAGTTTCCCGGCGGCAGGGGGAAGATTTCAGCCCCAGCATTTT. Amino acid sequence: CASSFPAAGGRFQPQHF.

This chain uses TRBV2 with TRBJ1-4, with D perhaps matching TRBD1 (6 bases). This CDR3 has 14 residues. Per germline, CDR1 SNHLY and CDR2 FYNNEI. V was shortened by 2 bases and J by 8 bases, with 12 bases between the two germline ends. The CDR3 region has the DNA TGTGCCAGCAGTGAATGGGACACCCGAGAAAAACTGTTTTTT. Protein product: CASSEWDTREKLFF.

This chain links TRBV5-6 with TRBJ2-7; D gene ambiguous. With 1 base removed from V and 4 bases from J, the gap between germline ends came to 9 bases. CDR1 SGHDT and CDR2 YYEEEE come from the germline V gene. This CDR3 region has 13 residues. The CDR3 reads CASSLIQTYEQYF. CDR3 DNA sequence: TGTGCCAGCAGCTTGATACAGACGTACGAGCAGTACTTC.

The V and J genes are TRBV6-1 and TRBJ1-5; TRBD1 agrees at 10 bases. Germline values: CDR1 MNHNS, CDR2 SASEGT. The trim removed 2 bases at V and 2 bases at J, leaving 6 bases unmatched. The CDR3 covers 17 residues. In DNA form, the CDR3 reads TGTGCCAGCAGTGAAATGATTGGGACAGGGGGCAATCAGCCCCAGCATTTT. Translation gives CASSEMIGTGGNQPQHF.

The V gene is TRBV5-1, the J gene TRBJ2-1, with 10 bases lining up with TRBD2. This CDR3 comprises 15 residues. With 2 bases clipped from V and 6 bases from J, the junction kept 5 bases outside the gene matches. CDR1 and CDR2 from the germline V gene are SGHRS and YFSETQ. This CDR3 is CASSLSSGGTNEQFF. CDR3 bases: TGCGCCAGCAGCTTATCTAGCGGGGGAACCAATGAGCAGTTCTTC.

This clone has just one count. The CDR3 sequence: CATDPGQRVSYEQYF. The CDR3 DNA is TGTGCCACCGATCCGGGACAGCGGGTCTCCTACGAGCAGTACTTC. The gene calls are TRBV28 and TRBJ2-7; D may be TRBD1 (7 bases). The length of the CDR3 is 15 residues. V was clipped by 10 bases and J by 0 bases, with 19 bases between them. From germline, CDR1 is MDHEN and CDR2 SYDVKM.

This clone has just a few counts. The rearrangement links TRBV6-1 to TRBJ1-2, with D hard to call. In germline, CDR1 is MNHNS, CDR2 SASEGT. This CDR3 contains 12 residues. Trimming took off 7 bases at V and 0 bases at J, with 6 bases between the two ends. CDR3 sequence reads: CASTDTNYGYTF. CDR3 coding DNA: TGTGCCAGCACCGACACTAACTATGGCTACACCTTC.

This chain connects TRBV19 to TRBJ2-3; weak D call: TRBD1 (6 bases). V was trimmed by 5 bases and J by 0 bases, leaving 15 bases between them. The CDR3 extends over 16 amino acids. Germline lookup yields CDR1 LNHDA and CDR2 SQIVND (reference sequence). CDR3 sequence: CASSPDRTSSTDTQYF. The CDR3 DNA sequence: TGTGCCAGTAGTCCCGACAGGACCTCTAGCACAGATACGCAGTATTTT.

This rearrangement joins TRBV29-1 to TRBJ2-7; weak D call: TRBD2 (6 bases). The CDR3 runs 13 residues. Germline V lookup: CDR1 SQVTM, CDR2 ANQGSEA. V was shortened by 6 bases and J by 2 bases, with 14 bases between the two germline ends. The CDR3, as DNA: TGCAGCGTCGGACTACCCGCCACCTACGAGCAGTACTTC. This encodes CSVGLPATYEQYF.

This chain joins TRBV2 and TRBJ1-2; 8 bases are shared with TRBD1. Germline loops: CDR1 SNHLY, CDR2 FYNNEI. CDR3 length: 16 amino acids. The V and J ends lost 6 bases and 2 bases, in that order; junction bases with no gene match: 11. CDR3 protein: CASSPPPGGLNYGYTF. In nucleotides, the CDR3 is TGTGCCAGCAGCCCCCCCCCAGGGGGCCTGAACTATGGCTACACCTTC.